The 15 T cell receptor beta chains below come from one sample, sequenced in a study of PD-L1 blockade in urothelial cancer. Time point: pretreatment peripheral blood. Using immunoSEQ multiplex PCR, the repertoire was profiled, and TCRdb retains in-frame clones only, with some absent. The repertoire holds around 100,000 clones, with around 90% as singletons. Material: PBMCs, obtained around atezolizumab (anti-PD-L1) treatment. These receptors were taken from a man aged 60-69 years with urothelial cancer.

The CDR3 coding sequence is TGCGCCAGCAGCCTGTCCCCCAGATCTGGAAACACCATATATTTT. Translating gives CASSLSPRSGNTIYF. The chain combines TRBV5-1 with TRBJ1-3, with no clear D. The V end lost 4 bases, the J end lost 1 base, and 12 bases lay between the germline ends. The germline CDR1 and CDR2 sequences are SGHRS and YFSETQ. The CDR3 length is 15 residues.

This clone was recorded once. This rearrangement joins TRBV6-1 to TRBJ2-2, with D unresolved. The CDR3 covers 12 residues. V gave up 6 bases and J gave up 4 bases, with 6 bases separating them. Germline loops: CDR1 MNHNS, CDR2 SASEGT. The CDR3 reads CASRRSTGELFF. Here the CDR3 DNA reads TGTGCCAGCAGGAGGAGCACCGGGGAGCTGTTTTTT.

The CDR3: CASSENGLVEQFF. As DNA, the CDR3 is TGCGCCAGCAGTGAAAATGGACTAGTTGAGCAGTTCTTC. The rearrangement joins TRBV10-2 to TRBJ2-1, with 7 bases fitting TRBD2. The CDR3 runs to 13 residues. Germline loops: CDR1 WSHSY, CDR2 SAAADI. V dropped 3 bases and J dropped 9; count of bases not matched to a gene: 5.

The chain carries TRBV2 and TRBJ2-3; 7 bases align to TRBD1. Per germline, CDR1 SNHLY and CDR2 FYNNEI. J gave up 5 bases and V 5 bases, and 7 bases lay outside the gene matches. This CDR3 comprises 14 residues. The CDR3 is CASSHGTGVDTQYF. CDR3 nucleotides: TGTGCCAGCAGTCACGGTACAGGGGTAGATACGCAGTATTTT.

J is TRBJ1-5 and V is TRBV6-6, with 7 bases matching TRBD1. CDR3 length: 15 residues. J gave up 1 base and V 6 bases, and 6 bases lay outside the gene matches. Germline V gives CDR1 MNHNY, CDR2 SVGAGI (reference sequence). The CDR3 loop is CASRNGGQSNQPQHF. CDR3 DNA: TGTGCCAGCAGGAATGGGGGACAGAGCAATCAGCCCCAGCATTTT.

The CDR3 loop reads CASSAGTGKGQPQHF. CDR3 bases: TGTGCCAGCAGCGCCGGGACAGGGAAGGGACAGCCCCAGCATTTT. The rearrangement uses TRBV28 and TRBJ1-5, with 9 bases aligning to TRBD1. The germline V gene encodes CDR1 MDHEN and CDR2 SYDVKM. The V and J ends lost 6 bases and 7 bases, in that order; junction bases with no gene match: 10. The length of the CDR3 is 15 residues.

The chain carries TRBV7-9 and TRBJ2-7; the match to TRBD2 covers 7 bases. CDR1 and CDR2 from the germline V gene are SEHNR and FQNEAQ (reference sequence). V lost 2 bases to trimming and J lost 7 bases; unmatched junction nucleotides: 2. This CDR3 has 12 amino acids. CDR3 region: CASSLRAGEQYF. Written as DNA, the CDR3 is TGTGCCAGCAGCTTACGAGCGGGGGAGCAGTACTTC.

The genes are TRBV5-1 and TRBJ2-5; 9 bases align to TRBD1. Looked up from germline, CDR1 is SGHRS and CDR2 is YFSETQ. V shed 7 bases and J 4 bases; nucleotides not matched to a gene: 5. There are 13 residues in the CDR3. The CDR3 sequence: CASATGGGETQYF. DNA for the CDR3: TGCGCCAGCGCAACAGGGGGCGGAGAGACCCAGTACTTC. The variable domain in full, completed from reference TRBV5-1 and TRBJ2-5, reads KAGVTQTPRYLIKTRGQQVTLSCSPISGHRSVSWYQQTPGQGLQFLFEYFSETQRNKGNFPGRFSGRQFSNSRSEMNVSTLELGDSALYLCASATGGGETQYFGPGTRLLVL.

The gene calls are TRBV19 and TRBJ2-3; D unresolved. The CDR3 extends over 13 amino acids. The V end was cut by 4 bases, the J end by 1 base, with 6 bases between. Per germline, CDR1 LNHDA and CDR2 SQIVND (reference sequence). CDR3 bases: TGTGCCAGTAGTACCCCAGGCACAGATACGCAGTATTTT. It is translated as CASSTPGTDTQYF.

The V call is TRBV7-9, the J call TRBJ2-7; 7 nucleotides line up with TRBD2. After removal of 4 bases from V and 0 bases from J, the junction contained 0 bases not matched to a gene. This CDR3 has 13 amino acids. Germline CDR1 and CDR2: SEHNR and FQNEAQ (reference sequence). CDR3 DNA: TGTGCCAGCAGCTCGGGGGGCTCCTACGAGCAGTACTTC. It specifies CASSSGGSYEQYF.

The CDR3: CASSLYRDSGGNTIYF. The CDR3, as DNA: TGTGCCAGCAGTTTATATCGAGACTCCGGAGGCAACACCATATATTTT. This chain uses TRBV28 with TRBJ1-3, with D unresolved. Between the trimmed V and J ends, which lost 1 base and 7 bases, there was a span of 17 bases. The germline gives CDR1 MDHEN, CDR2 SYDVKM. The CDR3 is 16 amino acids.

This clone was recorded only once. The V gene is TRBV7-2, the J gene TRBJ1-2, with D perhaps matching TRBD1 (5 bases). In germline, CDR1 is SGHTA, CDR2 FQGNSA. The CDR3 contains 13 residues. V dropped 2 bases and J dropped 8 bases, with 12 bases sitting between them. The CDR3 loop is CASSLIGARGYTF. In DNA, the CDR3 is TGTGCCAGCAGCTTAATAGGGGCGCGGGGCTACACCTTC.

This chain joins TRBV27 and TRBJ2-2; 11 positions match TRBD1. Germline loops: CDR1 MNHEY, CDR2 SMNVEV (reference sequence). Trimming took 2 bases from V and 5 from J; bases not matched to a gene: 1. This CDR3 comprises 15 residues. CDR3 DNA sequence: TGTGCCAGCAGTTTAAGGGACAGGGGGACCGGGGAGCTGTTTTTT. Translating it yields CASSLRDRGTGELFF.

This chain joins TRBV11-3 and TRBJ2-7; no definite D call. The CDR3 is 13 residues long. Trimming took 5 bases from V and 3 from J, leaving 11 bases between them. Germline assignment: CDR1 SGHNT and CDR2 YENEEA. The CDR3 reads CASSALPDYEQYF. The CDR3 DNA is TGTGCCAGCAGCGCCCTTCCAGACTACGAGCAGTACTTC.

The genes are TRBV19 and TRBJ1-5; TRBD1 aligns across 7 bases. With V trimmed by 8 bases and J by 5 bases, 12 bases remained unmatched. Germline V CDR1 and CDR2: LNHDA, SQIVND (reference sequence). The CDR3 has 15 residues. The CDR3: CASERGTENYQPQHF. Here the CDR3 DNA reads TGTGCCAGTGAGCGCGGGACAGAGAATTATCAGCCCCAGCATTTT. The entire variable domain, with the rest obtained from reference TRBV19 and TRBJ1-5, is as follows: DGGITQSPKYLFRKEGQNVTLSCEQNLNHDAMYWYRQDPGQGLRLIYYSQIVNDFQKGDIAEGYSVSREKKESFPLTVTSAQKNPTAFYLCASERGTENYQPQHFGDGTRLSIL.